A selection of T cell receptor beta chains follows, all from one sample in a study of blood T cells in healthy people across ages. TCRdb fed the 5' RACE reads into MiXCR, producing one record per CDR3 protein. Of about 640,000 distinct CDR3 sequences listed, under 30% are singletons. The sample was blood. Every receptor here comes from a woman at least 80 years old in good health. CDR3s leave out the opening cysteine and the closing phenylalanine or tryptophan. Each record gives: J gene, V gene, CDR3 protein.

>TRBJ1-5|TRBV7-9
ASSLEGGAGSQPQH
>TRBJ2-1|TRBV15
ATSTRDSYNEQF
>TRBJ1-2|TRBV7-8
ASSLAAGGIYGYT
>TRBJ1-6|TRBV30
AWSDRSDSPLH
>TRBJ1-1|TRBV9
ASSVVGGPEAF
>TRBJ2-6|TRBV5-1
ASSRPENTGANVLT
>TRBJ2-1|TRBV25-1
ASSDRDNEQF
>TRBJ2-5|TRBV20-1
SAAELAGGRETQY
>TRBJ2-2|TRBV4-1
ASSQKGAGELF
>TRBJ1-5|TRBV29-1
SVGGINQPQH